One sample yielded the 2 T cell receptor beta chains listed below, sequenced in a study of blood T cell repertoires in COVID-19 (dated by TCRdb to 2018 to 2021). Libraries were built with the immunoSEQ multiplex PCR assay. TCRdb mirrors the immuneACCESS table, restricted to in-frame sequences. Some clones are absent from its copies; in checked studies, under half trace to an unresolved V gene, and the reason for the others is unknown. The sample table contains 150,000 to 200,000 clones; only one count was recorded for around 85% of them. Around 3.3% of the sample is taken by the ten largest. The material sequenced was peripheral blood. The receptors come from a man in his 60s with acute or convalescent COVID-19.

V and J are TRBV9 and TRBJ1-1; D possibly corresponds to TRBD1 (5 bases). This CDR3 is built from 14 residues. The V gene lost 4 bases and the J gene lost 0 bases, with 10 bases spanning the gap. The germline V gene has CDR1 SGDLS and CDR2 YYNGEE. In DNA form, the CDR3 reads TGTGCCAGCAGCCCGGGGGTCCTGAACACTGAAGCTTTCTTT. Its protein is CASSPGVLNTEAFF.

The chain joins TRBV5-1 to TRBJ2-3; TRBD1 is a possible D gene (6 bases). The CDR3 has 15 amino acids. Germline values: CDR1 SGHRS, CDR2 YFSETQ. The V and J ends lost 7 bases and 0 bases respectively, with 15 bases between them. The CDR3, as DNA: TGCGCCAGCGGGGGCAGCCAGCAGAGCACAGATACGCAGTATTTT. It encodes CASGGSQQSTDTQYF.